This TCR beta chain was retrieved from a study of blood T cell repertoires in COVID-19. As for the study in general: COVID-19 samples from acute and convalescent phases originated in the United States, Italy and Spain. The analysed material was cDNA or gDNA that came from T cells, B-cell-depleted T cells, or PBMCs.

Authors' analysis steps: Reference gene primers were amplified, and this amplification served to estimate nucleated cell counts. TCRdb's table, derived via immunoSEQ multiplex PCR, lists solely in-frame clones and lacks some. For V, J and clone size, that table is used; D and trimming come from the DNA. The table lists tens of thousands of clones, 80% to 90% of them singletons. The CDR3 is 14 amino acids. The germline V gene encodes CDR1 MNHNY and CDR2 SVGAGI (reference sequence). Trimming removed 6 bases at V and 0 bases at J, with 11 bases between. Source material: peripheral blood. This TCR was recovered from a man aged 60 to 75 with acute or convalescent COVID-19. This chain uses TRBV6-6 with TRBJ1-1, with D maybe TRBD1 (6 bases). The chain's CDR3 is CASRRGAMNTEAFF. The CDR3 DNA is TGTGCCAGCAGGCGGGGGGCTATGAACACTGAAGCTTTCTTT.